This TCR beta chain emerged from a study of blood T cell repertoires in COVID-19. The CDR3 is 16 amino acids. Here immunoSEQ multiplex PCR was the method, and the copy in TCRdb shows in-frame clones only, minus some. Altogether tens of thousands of clones are present, about 89% being singletons, with the ten largest covering just over 8%. The receptor's source is a man aged 45-65 years with active COVID-19. The specimen sequenced was peripheral blood. The chain uses TRBV21-1 and TRBJ2-3; the D call TRBD1 from the table was never checked on the DNA. TRBV21-1 is a known pseudogene. This CDR3 reads CASSKKGLLHEDTQYF. The CDR3 bases are TGTGCCAGCAGCAAAAAGGGGCTTCTGCACGAAGATACGCAGTATTTT.